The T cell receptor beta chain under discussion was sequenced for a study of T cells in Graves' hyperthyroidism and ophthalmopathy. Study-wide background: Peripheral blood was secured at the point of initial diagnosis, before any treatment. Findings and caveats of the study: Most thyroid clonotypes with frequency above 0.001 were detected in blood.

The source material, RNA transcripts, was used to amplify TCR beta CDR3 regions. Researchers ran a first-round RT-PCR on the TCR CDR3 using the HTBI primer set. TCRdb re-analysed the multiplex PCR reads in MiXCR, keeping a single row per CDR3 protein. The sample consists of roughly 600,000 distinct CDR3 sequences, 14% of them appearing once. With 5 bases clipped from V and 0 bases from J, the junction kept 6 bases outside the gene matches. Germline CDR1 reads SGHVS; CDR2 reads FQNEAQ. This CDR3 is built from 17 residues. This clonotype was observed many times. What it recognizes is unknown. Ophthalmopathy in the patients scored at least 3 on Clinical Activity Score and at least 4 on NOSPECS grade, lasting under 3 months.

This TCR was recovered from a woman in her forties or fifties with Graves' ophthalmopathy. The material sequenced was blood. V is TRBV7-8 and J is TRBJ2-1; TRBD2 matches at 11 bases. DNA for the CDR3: TGTGCCAGCAGCGCTACTAGCGGGGGAAGCTCCTACAATGAGCAGTTCTTC. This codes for CASSATSGGSSYNEQFF.